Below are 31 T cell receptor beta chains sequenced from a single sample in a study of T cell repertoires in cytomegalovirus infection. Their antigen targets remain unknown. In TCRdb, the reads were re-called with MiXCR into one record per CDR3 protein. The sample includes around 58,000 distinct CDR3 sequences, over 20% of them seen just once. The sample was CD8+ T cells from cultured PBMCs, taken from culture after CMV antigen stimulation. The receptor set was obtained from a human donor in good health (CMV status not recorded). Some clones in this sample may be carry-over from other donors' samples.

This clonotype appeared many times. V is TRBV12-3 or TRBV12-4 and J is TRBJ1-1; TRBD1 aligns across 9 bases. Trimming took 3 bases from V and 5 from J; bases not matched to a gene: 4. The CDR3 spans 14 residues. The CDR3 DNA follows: TGTGCCAGCAGTTTGGGACAGGGTTGGACTGAAGCTTTCTTT. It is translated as CASSLGQGWTEAFF.

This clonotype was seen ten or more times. The CDR3, as DNA: TGTGCCAGCAGTTTAGATAGGACAGGGGTTTACTCACCCCTCCACTTT. This encodes CASSLDRTGVYSPLHF. The chain joins TRBV28 to TRBJ1-6; 9 bases match TRBD1. The CDR3 loop spans 16 amino acids. The germline CDR1 and CDR2 sequences are MDHEN and SYDVKM. The V segment lost 2 bases and the J segment 10 bases; nucleotides outside the gene matches: 9.

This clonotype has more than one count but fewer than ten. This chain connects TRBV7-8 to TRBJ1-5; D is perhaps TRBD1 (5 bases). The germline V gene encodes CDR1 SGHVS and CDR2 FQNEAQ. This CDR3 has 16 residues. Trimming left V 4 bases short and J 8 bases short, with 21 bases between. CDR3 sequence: CASSSGGGRRGEPQHF. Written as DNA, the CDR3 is TGTGCCAGCAGCTCGGGGGGGGGACGGCGAGGGGAGCCCCAGCATTTT.

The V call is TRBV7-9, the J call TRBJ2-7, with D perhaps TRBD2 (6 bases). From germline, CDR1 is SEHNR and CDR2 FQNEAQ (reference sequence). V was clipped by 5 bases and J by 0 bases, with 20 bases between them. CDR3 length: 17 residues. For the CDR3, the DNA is TGTGCCAGCAGCGGCCGCCGGGACTTTGGACCCTCCTACGAGCAGTACTTC. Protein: CASSGRRDFGPSYEQYF.

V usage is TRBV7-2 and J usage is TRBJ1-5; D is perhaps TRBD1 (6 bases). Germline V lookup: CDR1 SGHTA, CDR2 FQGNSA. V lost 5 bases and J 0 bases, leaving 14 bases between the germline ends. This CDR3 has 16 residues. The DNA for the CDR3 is TGTGCCAGCAGCCTTCGGACAGATTATAGCAATCAGCCCCAGCATTTT. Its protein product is CASSLRTDYSNQPQHF.

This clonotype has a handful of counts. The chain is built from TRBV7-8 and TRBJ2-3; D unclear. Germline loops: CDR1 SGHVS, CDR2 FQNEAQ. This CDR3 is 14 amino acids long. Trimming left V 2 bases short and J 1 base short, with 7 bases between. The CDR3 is CASSLNRRTDTQYF. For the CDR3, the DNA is TGTGCCAGCAGCTTAAACAGACGCACAGATACGCAGTATTTT.

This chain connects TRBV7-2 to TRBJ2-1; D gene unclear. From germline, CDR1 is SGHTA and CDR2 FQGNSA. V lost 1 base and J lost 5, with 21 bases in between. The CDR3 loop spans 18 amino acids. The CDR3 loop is CASSLVESSLTHDNEQFF. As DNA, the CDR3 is TGTGCCAGCAGCTTAGTGGAGTCGTCGTTAACGCACGACAATGAGCAGTTCTTC.

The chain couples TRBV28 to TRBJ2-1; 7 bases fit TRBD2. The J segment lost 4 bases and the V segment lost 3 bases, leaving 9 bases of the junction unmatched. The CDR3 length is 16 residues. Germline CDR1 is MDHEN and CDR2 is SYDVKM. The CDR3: CASSFEAGAGYNEQFF. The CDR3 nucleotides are TGTGCCAGCAGTTTCGAGGCGGGAGCCGGTTACAATGAGCAGTTCTTC.

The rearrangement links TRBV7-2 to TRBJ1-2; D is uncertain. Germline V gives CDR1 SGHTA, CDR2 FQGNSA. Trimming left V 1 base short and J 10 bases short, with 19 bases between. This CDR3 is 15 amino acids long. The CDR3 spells CASSLGSGAKLDYTF. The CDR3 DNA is TGTGCCAGCAGCTTAGGGAGCGGCGCCAAGCTTGACTACACCTTC.

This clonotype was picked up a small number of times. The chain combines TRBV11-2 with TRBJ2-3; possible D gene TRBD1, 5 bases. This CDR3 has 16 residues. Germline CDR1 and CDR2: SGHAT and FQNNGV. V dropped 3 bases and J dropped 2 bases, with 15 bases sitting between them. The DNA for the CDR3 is TGTGCCAGCAGCTTCCAGACAGAGTCTTTCACAGATACGCAGTATTTT. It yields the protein CASSFQTESFTDTQYF.

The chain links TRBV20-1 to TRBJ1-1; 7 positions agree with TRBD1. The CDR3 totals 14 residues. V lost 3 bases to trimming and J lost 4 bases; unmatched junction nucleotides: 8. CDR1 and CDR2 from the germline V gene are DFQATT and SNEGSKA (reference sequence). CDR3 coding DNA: TGCAGTGCTAGGACCCCGGGACAGAGCACTGAAGCTTTCTTT. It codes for CSARTPGQSTEAFF.

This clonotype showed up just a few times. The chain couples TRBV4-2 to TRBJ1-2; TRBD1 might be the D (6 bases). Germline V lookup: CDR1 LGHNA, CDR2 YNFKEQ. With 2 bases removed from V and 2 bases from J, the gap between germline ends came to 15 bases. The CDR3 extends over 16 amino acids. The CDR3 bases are TGTGCCAGCAGCCAAAACCGACAGGCCTCCAACTATGGCTACACCTTC. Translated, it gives CASSQNRQASNYGYTF.

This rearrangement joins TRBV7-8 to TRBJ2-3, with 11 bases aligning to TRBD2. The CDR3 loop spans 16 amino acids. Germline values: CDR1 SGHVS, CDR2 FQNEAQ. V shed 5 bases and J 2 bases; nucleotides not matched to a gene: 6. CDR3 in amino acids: CASSPRTSGHTDTQYF. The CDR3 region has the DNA TGTGCCAGCAGCCCCAGGACTAGCGGGCACACAGATACGCAGTATTTT.

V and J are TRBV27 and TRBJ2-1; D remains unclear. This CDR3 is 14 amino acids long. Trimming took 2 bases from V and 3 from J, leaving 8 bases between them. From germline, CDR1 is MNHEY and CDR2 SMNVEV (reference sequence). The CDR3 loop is CASSLALVYNEQFF. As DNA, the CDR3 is TGTGCCAGCAGTTTAGCGCTGGTCTACAATGAGCAGTTCTTC.

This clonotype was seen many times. This CDR3 is CASGFRGETGELFF. Written as DNA, the CDR3 is TGTGCTAGTGGTTTTCGGGGGGAGACCGGGGAGCTGTTTTTT. V is TRBV12-5 and J is TRBJ2-2; 7 bases agree with TRBD2. J lost 5 bases, V lost 3 bases, and 3 bases had no gene match. The CDR3 length is 14 residues. Germline CDR1 LGHNT, CDR2 FRNRAP.

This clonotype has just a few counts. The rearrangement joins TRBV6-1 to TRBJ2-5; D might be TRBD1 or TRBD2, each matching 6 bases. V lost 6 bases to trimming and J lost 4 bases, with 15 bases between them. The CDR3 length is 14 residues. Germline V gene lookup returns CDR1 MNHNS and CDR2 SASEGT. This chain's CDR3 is CASRDRGPGETQYF. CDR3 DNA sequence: TGTGCCAGCAGAGACCGGGGGCCAGGAGAGACCCAGTACTTC.

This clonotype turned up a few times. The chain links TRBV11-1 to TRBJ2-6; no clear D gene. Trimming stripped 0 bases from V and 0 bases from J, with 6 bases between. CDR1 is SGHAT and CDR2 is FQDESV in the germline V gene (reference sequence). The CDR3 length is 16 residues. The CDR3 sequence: CASSLALISGANVLTF. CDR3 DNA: TGTGCCAGCAGCTTAGCGTTGATCTCTGGGGCCAACGTCCTGACTTTC.

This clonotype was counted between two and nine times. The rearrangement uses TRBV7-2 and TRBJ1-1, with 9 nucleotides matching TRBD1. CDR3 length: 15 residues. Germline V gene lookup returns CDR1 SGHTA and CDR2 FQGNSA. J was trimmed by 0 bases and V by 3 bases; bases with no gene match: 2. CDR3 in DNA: TGTGCCAGCAGCTTGGGGACAGGGATGAACACTGAAGCTTTCTTT. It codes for CASSLGTGMNTEAFF.

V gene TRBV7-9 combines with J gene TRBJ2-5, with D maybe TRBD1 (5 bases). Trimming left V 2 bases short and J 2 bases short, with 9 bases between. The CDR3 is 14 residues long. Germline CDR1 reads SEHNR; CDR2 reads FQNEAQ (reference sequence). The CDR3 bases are TGTGCCAGCAGCTTACAACAGGAGCAAGAGACCCAGTACTTC. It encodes CASSLQQEQETQYF.

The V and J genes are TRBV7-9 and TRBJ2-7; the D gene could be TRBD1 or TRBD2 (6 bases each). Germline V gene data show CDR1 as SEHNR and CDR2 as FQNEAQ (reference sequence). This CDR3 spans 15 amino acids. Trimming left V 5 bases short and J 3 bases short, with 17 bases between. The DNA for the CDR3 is TGTGCCAGCAGCCCTCAGGGGACGGACTACTACGAGCAGTACTTC. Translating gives CASSPQGTDYYEQYF.

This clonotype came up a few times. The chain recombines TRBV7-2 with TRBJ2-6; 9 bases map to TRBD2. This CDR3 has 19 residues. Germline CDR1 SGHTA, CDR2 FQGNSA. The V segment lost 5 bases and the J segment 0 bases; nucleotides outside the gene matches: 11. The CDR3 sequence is CASSLGRRGGASGANVLTF. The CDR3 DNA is TGTGCCAGCAGCCTAGGACGGCGGGGGGGTGCCTCTGGGGCCAACGTCCTGACTTTC.

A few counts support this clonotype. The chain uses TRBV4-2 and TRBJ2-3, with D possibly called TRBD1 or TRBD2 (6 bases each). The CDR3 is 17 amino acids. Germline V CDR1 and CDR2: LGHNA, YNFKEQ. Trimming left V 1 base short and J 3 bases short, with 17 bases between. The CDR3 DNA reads TGTGCCAGCAGCCAAGGGTACAGGGAGGTCGGAACAGATACGCAGTATTTT. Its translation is CASSQGYREVGTDTQYF.

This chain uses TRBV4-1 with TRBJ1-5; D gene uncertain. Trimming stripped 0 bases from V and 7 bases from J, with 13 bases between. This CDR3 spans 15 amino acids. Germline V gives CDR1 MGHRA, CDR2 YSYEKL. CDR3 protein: CASSQDLGSAQPQHF. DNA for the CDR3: TGCGCCAGCAGCCAAGATCTGGGGTCCGCGCAGCCCCAGCATTTT.

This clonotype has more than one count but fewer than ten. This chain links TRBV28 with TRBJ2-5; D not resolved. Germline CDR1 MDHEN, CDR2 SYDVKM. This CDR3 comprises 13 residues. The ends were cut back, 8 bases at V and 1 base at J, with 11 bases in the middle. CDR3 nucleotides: TGTGCCAGCGCAATCGAGCTCCAAGAGACCCAGTACTTC. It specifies CASAIELQETQYF.

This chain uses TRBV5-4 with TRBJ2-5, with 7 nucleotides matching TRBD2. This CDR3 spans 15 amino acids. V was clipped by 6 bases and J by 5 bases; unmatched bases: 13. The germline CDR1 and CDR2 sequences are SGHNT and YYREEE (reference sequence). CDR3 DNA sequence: TGTGCCAGCACCCTAGGGAGGGGTTTAGGTGAGACCCAGTACTTC. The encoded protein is CASTLGRGLGETQYF.

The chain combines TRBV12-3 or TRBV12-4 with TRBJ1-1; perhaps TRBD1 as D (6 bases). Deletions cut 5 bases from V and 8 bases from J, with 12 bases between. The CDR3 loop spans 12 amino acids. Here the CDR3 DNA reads TGTGCCAGCAGTCCGACAGGTTCGGAAGCTTTCTTT. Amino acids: CASSPTGSEAFF.

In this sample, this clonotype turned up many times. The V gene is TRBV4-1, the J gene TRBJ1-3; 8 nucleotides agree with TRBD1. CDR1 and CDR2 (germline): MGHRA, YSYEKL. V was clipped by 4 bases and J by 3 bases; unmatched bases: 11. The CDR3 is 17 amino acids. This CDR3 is CASSPPGTGGSGNTIYF. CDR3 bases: TGCGCCAGCAGCCCTCCAGGGACAGGAGGGAGTGGAAACACCATATATTTT.

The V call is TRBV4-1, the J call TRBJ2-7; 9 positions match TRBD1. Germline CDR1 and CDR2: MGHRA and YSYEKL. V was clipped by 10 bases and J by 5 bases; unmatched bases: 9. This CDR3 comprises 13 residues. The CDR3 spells CATRDREQDEQYF. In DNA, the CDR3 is TGCGCCACCCGGGACAGGGAACAGGACGAGCAGTACTTC.

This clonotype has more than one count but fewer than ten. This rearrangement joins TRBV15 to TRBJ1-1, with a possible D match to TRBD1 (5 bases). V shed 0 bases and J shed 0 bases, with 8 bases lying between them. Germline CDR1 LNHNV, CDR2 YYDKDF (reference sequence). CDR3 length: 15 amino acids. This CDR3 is CATSRETDVNTEAFF. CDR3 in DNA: TGTGCCACCAGCAGAGAGACAGACGTGAACACTGAAGCTTTCTTT.

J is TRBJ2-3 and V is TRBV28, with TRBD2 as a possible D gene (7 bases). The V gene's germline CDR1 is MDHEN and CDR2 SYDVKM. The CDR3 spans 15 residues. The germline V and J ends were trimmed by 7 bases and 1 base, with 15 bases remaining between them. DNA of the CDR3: TGTGCCAGCACCCTAGGGAGGGGGGGCACAGATACGCAGTATTTT. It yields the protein CASTLGRGGTDTQYF.

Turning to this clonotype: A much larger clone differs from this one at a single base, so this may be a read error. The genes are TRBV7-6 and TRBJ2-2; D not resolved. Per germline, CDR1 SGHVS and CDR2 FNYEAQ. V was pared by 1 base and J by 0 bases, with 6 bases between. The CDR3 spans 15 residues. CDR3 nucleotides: TGTGCCAGCAGCTTAGTACCGTCGAACACCGGGGAGCTGTTTTTT. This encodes CASSLVPSNTGELFF.